This TCR beta chain stems from a study of graft-versus-host responses after intestinal transplantation (TCRdb year 2021). Regarding the research as a whole: The transplants that recipients got were multivisceral, liver-intestinal, or isolated intestinal. All recipients received anti-thymocyte globulin induction followed by maintenance tacrolimus and steroids for three to four years. After intestinal transplantation, graft-versus-host and host-versus-graft alloreactive T cell clones in the graft, circulation and bone marrow were tracked using bulk TCR-beta CDR3 sequencing. To identify alloreactive clones, pre-transplant mixed lymphocyte reaction products were sequenced and then compared with unstimulated pre-transplant donor and recipient T cells. A cohort of about 25 intestinal transplant recipients, including one retransplant, was enrolled, and a few patients lacking pretransplant specimens were excluded. Donor T cell macrochimerism was defined as a peak of at least 4% donor T cells among recipient peripheral blood mononuclear cells. Samples from a few later patients were sequenced in-house on an Illumina MiSeq with MiXCR processing rather than by the commercial service.

For this clone: The antigen it binds to is not known. It has no much larger one-base neighbor in the sample; base qualities were not kept.

Read against the paper, the sample's time point label means: cells obtained before transplantation from donor or recipient. CD3+CD4+ and CD3+CD8+ populations were FACS-sorted from unstimulated pre-transplant donor and recipient cells taken from spleen or lymph nodes. Libraries were made using the immunoSEQ multiplex PCR assay. In most patients, genomic DNA was isolated using the Qiagen DNeasy Blood and Tissue Kit and sent frozen to Adaptive Biotechnologies for TCR sequencing. Adaptive Biotechnologies carried out high-throughput TCR-beta CDR3 sequencing of genomic DNA for most patients. Per the authors' processing: TCR sequencing data were retrieved from Adaptive's ImmunoSEQ software for some 19 patients, whereas three other patients were processed with MiXCR and VDJtools. To correct CD4 versus CD8 sorting errors, sequences present in both subsets at a frequency ratio below 5:1 were removed. CDR3 nucleotide sequences shared by donor and recipient were removed because the origin of these sequences could not be assigned. To count as alloreactive, a clone needed at least 2-fold expansion over unstimulated cells and a minimum CFSE-low frequency of 0.002% (template counts) or 0.001% (read counts). Clones were considered mappable if detected in sequenced pre-transplant spleen, lymph node, or MLR CFSE-low populations of the donor or recipient. The cumulative frequency of alloreactive clones was calculated as a percentage of all sequences, weighted by copy number. TCRdb carries this immuneACCESS record with in-frame sequences only. Its versions omit some clonotypes, under half of them owing to an unresolved V gene in the studies checked, with the rest unexplained. Clone size and the V and J calls come from that table; the DNA yielded D and trimming. The sample data list about 86,000 clones, and roughly 90% of these were observed just once. Around 0.27% of the sample belongs to the ten largest clones.

What the study reported, not specific to this receptor: The conclusions were limited by the relatively low number and heterogeneity of the intestinal transplant patients. Early after transplant, peak levels of circulating GvH clones were found to be associated with declines in HvG clones. GvH clones were detected in recipient bone marrow, and some of these GvH clones were observed earlier in ileal mucosa or blood, consistent with an intestinal mucosal origin. Patients with donor T cell macrochimerism had high GvH to HvG T cell clonal ratios in their allografts.

Taken from cysteine to phenylalanine, the CDR3 has 12 residues. CDR3 DNA is the only sequence kept; it has 36 bases, read in frame from the first base. A distance of 4 bases separates the germline ends of V and J, which lose 6 bases and 1 base respectively. Sequences SGHRS (CDR1) and YFSETQ (CDR2) are obtained from the germline V gene. This receptor chain uses TRBV5-1 and TRBJ2-2; no confident D gene assignment can be made. Sequencing was performed on unstimulated CD4+ T cells sorted from spleen or lymph node cells, taken before transplant. The clonotype comes from a human donor who was the organ donor for an intestinal transplant. In nucleotide form, the sequence is TGCGCCAGCATACAGAACACCGGGGAGCTGTTTTTT. Its coded protein is CASIQNTGELFF. Supplemented by the reference TRBV5-1 and TRBJ2-2 proteins around the CDR3, the complete variable domain is KAGVTQTPRYLIKTRGQQVTLSCSPISGHRSVSWYQQTPGQGLQFLFEYFSETQRNKGNFPGRFSGRQFSNSRSEMNVSTLELGDSALYLCASIQNTGELFFGEGSRLTVL.